The 29 T cell receptor beta chains reported below all come from one sample, sequenced in a study of blood T cells in healthy people across ages. For the second PCR, which ran for roughly 6 to 12 cycles, a sample-barcoded 5' primer and a J-beta primer mix were used. TCRdb re-derived calls from the 5' RACE reads in MiXCR, one entry per CDR3 protein. Altogether hundreds of thousands of distinct CDR3 sequences are present, about 30% being singletons, with the ten largest covering approximately 15%. Sequenced input: blood. All receptors derive from a woman older than 75 in good health.

This clonotype was counted between two and nine times. This rearrangement joins TRBV7-9 to TRBJ2-5, with D maybe TRBD2 (6 bases). V lost 0 bases and J 5 bases, leaving 22 bases between the germline ends. Germline values: CDR1 SEHNR, CDR2 FQNEAQ (reference sequence). The length of the CDR3 is 18 residues. CDR3 DNA sequence: TGTGCCAGCAGCTTAGCGATCGGGTTAGCGGTGACCTCCGAGACCCAGTACTTC. Amino acid sequence: CASSLAIGLAVTSETQYF.

This clonotype has ten or more counts. The V call is TRBV6-5, the J call TRBJ2-1; 9 bases are shared with TRBD2. The CDR3 spans 15 residues. Unmatched junction bases numbered 6, after V lost 6 bases and J lost 3 bases. Germline assignment: CDR1 MNHEY and CDR2 SVGAGI. The CDR3 here is CASSGSSGGYNEQFF. The CDR3 nucleotides are TGTGCCAGCAGCGGGAGTAGCGGGGGCTACAATGAGCAGTTCTTC.

In its sample, this clonotype was seen a few times. This sequence joins TRBV6-1 and TRBJ1-1; TRBD1 is a possible D gene (5 bases). Trimming removed 3 bases at V and 4 bases at J, with 9 bases between. CDR1 is MNHNS, CDR2 SASEGT, per germline. CDR3 length equals 13 residues. The CDR3 nucleotides read TGTGCCAGCAGTGACACTCAGGGCACTGAAGCTTTCTTT. It specifies CASSDTQGTEAFF.

There are many counts of this clonotype. V is TRBV6-5 and J is TRBJ2-1; D possibly corresponds to TRBD2 (5 bases). The length of the CDR3 is 16 residues. The V gene lost 2 bases and the J gene lost 0 bases, with 11 bases spanning the gap. CDR1 and CDR2 (germline): MNHEY, SVGAGI. The CDR3 sequence: CASSYRLSSSYNEQFF. CDR3 in DNA: TGTGCCAGCAGTTACAGACTATCGAGCTCCTACAATGAGCAGTTCTTC.

This clonotype has only one observation. The rearrangement uses TRBV9 and TRBJ2-3; D may be TRBD2 (5 bases). CDR3 length: 14 amino acids. Trimming cost V 6 bases and J 3 bases, with 14 bases left between them. Germline V gives CDR1 SGDLS, CDR2 YYNGEE. In DNA form, the CDR3 reads TGTGCCAGCACCCCCGGAAGCGGTACAGATACGCAGTATTTT. Translating gives CASTPGSGTDTQYF.

In this sample, this clonotype turned up a few times. The chain joins TRBV5-1 to TRBJ2-2; weak D call: TRBD1 (5 bases). V was shortened by 0 bases and J by 1 base, with 7 bases between the two germline ends. Germline CDR1 SGHRS, CDR2 YFSETQ. The CDR3 sequence is 15 residues long. This chain's CDR3 is CASSLDTGNTGELFF. CDR3 nucleotides: TGCGCCAGCAGCTTGGATACAGGGAACACCGGGGAGCTGTTTTTT.

The J gene is TRBJ1-5, the V gene TRBV5-1; no definite D call. Germline V gene sequence: CDR1 SGHRS, CDR2 YFSETQ. The CDR3 spans 15 residues. Trimming removed 0 bases at V and 5 bases at J, with 12 bases between. The CDR3 loop reads CASSLDGGSYQPQHF. The CDR3 nucleotides read TGCGCCAGCAGCTTGGATGGCGGATCCTATCAGCCCCAGCATTTT.

This clonotype was detected many times. This may arise from a read error, as a much more abundant clone is one base away. The chain combines TRBV20-1 with TRBJ2-5; the D gene is possibly TRBD2 (6 bases). The CDR3 runs 14 residues. CDR1 and CDR2 (germline): DFQATT, SNEGSKA (reference sequence). V was pared by 2 bases and J by 11 bases, with 21 bases between. The CDR3 reads CSARTGLLTHEQYF. CDR3 coding DNA: TGCAGTGCTAGAACGGGACTTCTTACACATGAGCAGTACTTC.

This clonotype was observed a handful of times. This chain connects TRBV20-1 to TRBJ2-3; TRBD1 agrees at 9 bases. CDR1 DFQATT and CDR2 SNEGSKA come from the germline V gene (reference sequence). The CDR3 runs 19 residues. V lost 0 bases to trimming and J lost 0 bases; unmatched junction nucleotides: 13. CDR3 amino acids: CSARDVRQGVSASTDTQYF. CDR3 coding DNA: TGCAGTGCTAGAGATGTGCGACAGGGGGTGTCCGCTAGCACAGATACGCAGTATTTT.

In this sample, this clonotype turned up many times. J is TRBJ2-5 and V is TRBV6-6; D remains ambiguous. Germline assignment: CDR1 MNHNY and CDR2 SVGAGI (reference sequence). Deletions cut 8 bases from V and 3 bases from J, with 7 bases between. The CDR3 has 11 amino acids. CDR3 DNA: TGTGCCAGCGGACCCAAAGAGACCCAGTACTTC. Amino acids: CASGPKETQYF.

The rearrangement joins TRBV7-3 to TRBJ2-3; D is perhaps TRBD1 or TRBD2 (5 bases each). The CDR3 is made up of 13 amino acids. Germline V gene data show CDR1 as SGHTA and CDR2 as FQGTGA. Between the trimmed V and J ends, which lost 5 bases and 6 bases, there was a span of 12 bases. This CDR3 reads CASSPEGFDTQYF. DNA for the CDR3: TGTGCCAGCAGCCCAGAGGGGTTCGATACGCAGTATTTT.

This clonotype was seen repeatedly, ten times or more. The gene calls are TRBV7-2 and TRBJ2-5; D not certain. The CDR3 has 13 residues. Germline assignment: CDR1 SGHTA and CDR2 FQGNSA. Trimming left V 5 bases short and J 4 bases short, with 11 bases between. The CDR3 region is CASSQTGPETQYF. CDR3 sequence (DNA): TGTGCCAGCAGCCAGACCGGGCCAGAGACCCAGTACTTC.

This chain links TRBV5-1 with TRBJ1-1; unclear D gene. The CDR3 has 15 amino acids. Germline V gene sequence: CDR1 SGHRS, CDR2 YFSETQ. Deletions cut 5 bases from V and 0 bases from J, with 14 bases between. This CDR3 reads CASRRGRQVNTEAFF. The CDR3, as DNA: TGCGCCAGCAGACGAGGGAGACAAGTGAACACTGAAGCTTTCTTT.

V usage is TRBV29-1 and J usage is TRBJ2-1; TRBD2 matches at 7 bases. Per the germline V gene, CDR1 is SQVTM and CDR2 is ANQGSEA. This CDR3 is 15 amino acids long. With V trimmed by 3 bases and J by 0 bases, 5 bases remained unmatched. The CDR3, as DNA: TGCAGCGTTGAGGGGGGGGAAGGCTCCTACAATGAGCAGTTCTTC. Translating gives CSVEGGEGSYNEQFF.

The rearrangement uses TRBV6-2 or TRBV6-3 and TRBJ2-1; 12 nucleotides line up with TRBD2. Germline CDR1 and CDR2: MNHEY and SVGEGT. This CDR3 has 16 residues. Germline trimming cut 4 bases from V and 7 bases from J; bases unmatched to any gene: 8. CDR3 region: CASSLLLAGGSNEQFF. CDR3 sequence (DNA): TGTGCCAGCAGTTTGTTACTAGCGGGGGGATCTAATGAGCAGTTCTTC.

The chain uses TRBV30 and TRBJ1-2, with 12 bases lining up with TRBD1. The CDR3 is 15 residues long. The trim removed 4 bases at V and 8 bases at J, leaving 11 bases unmatched. Germline assignment: CDR1 GTSNPN and CDR2 SVGIG (reference sequence). The CDR3 DNA is TGTGCCTGGAACCCCCCGGGACAGGGGGCGCGGGGCTACACCTTC. Amino acids: CAWNPPGQGARGYTF.

This clonotype has ten or more counts. This chain uses TRBV20-1 with TRBJ2-1; 8 bases agree with TRBD2. Germline V gives CDR1 DFQATT, CDR2 SNEGSKA (reference sequence). This CDR3 spans 12 amino acids. The junction had 6 bases not matched to a gene; V was cut back by 6 bases and J by 8 bases. CDR3 sequence (DNA): TGCAGTGCCCTCGGGGGGGGCCATGAGCAGTTCTTC. The encoded protein is CSALGGGHEQFF.

This clonotype has ten or more counts. CDR3 in DNA: TGCAGTGCTAGCGGGGACAGGGGCACCGGGGAGCTGTTTTTT. It translates to CSASGDRGTGELFF. V and J are TRBV20-1 and TRBJ2-2; 10 nucleotides agree with TRBD1. The CDR3 has 14 amino acids. From germline, CDR1 is DFQATT and CDR2 SNEGSKA (reference sequence). J gave up 4 bases and V 3 bases, and 2 bases lay outside the gene matches.

The chain is built from TRBV20-1 and TRBJ2-1; D is possibly TRBD2 (7 bases). Germline assignment: CDR1 DFQATT and CDR2 SNEGSKA (reference sequence). This CDR3 has 14 residues. V was trimmed by 1 base and J by 4 bases, leaving 11 bases between them. This CDR3 is CSARARGRYNEQFF. Here the CDR3 DNA reads TGCAGTGCTAGAGCGCGGGGGCGATACAATGAGCAGTTCTTC.

The chain links TRBV20-1 to TRBJ2-1, with 12 bases matching TRBD2. CDR3 size: 17 residues. Germline V gene data show CDR1 as DFQATT and CDR2 as SNEGSKA (reference sequence). V dropped 1 base and J dropped 4; count of bases not matched to a gene: 8. The CDR3, as DNA: TGCAGTGCTAGAGTCCAGTCCCTAGCGGGAGGGTACAATGAGCAGTTCTTC. This sequence encodes CSARVQSLAGGYNEQFF.

Many counts were recorded for this clonotype. The gene calls are TRBV7-2 and TRBJ1-2; D is ambiguous. V was cut by 7 bases and J by 0 bases, with 15 bases left in between. The CDR3 totals 15 residues. Germline V gene data show CDR1 as SGHTA and CDR2 as FQGNSA. The CDR3 DNA reads as TGTGCCAGCACCCCGGAGGCGATTACTAACTATGGCTACACCTTC. Encoded protein: CASTPEAITNYGYTF.

As for this clonotype: It may be a read error: a sequence one base away is much more abundant. The gene calls are TRBV19 and TRBJ2-5; TRBD1 aligns across 9 bases. The CDR3 extends over 13 amino acids. Looked up from germline, CDR1 is LNHDA and CDR2 is SQIVND (reference sequence). The J segment lost 11 bases and the V segment lost 6 bases, leaving 10 bases of the junction unmatched. CDR3 region: CASRDRGTNEQYF. CDR3 in DNA: TGTGCCAGTAGGGACAGGGGTACCAATGAGCAGTACTTC.

Worth noting for this clonotype: A much larger clone lies a single base off, so this may be a read error. The rearrangement links TRBV30 to TRBJ2-7; D unresolved. CDR1 GTSNPN and CDR2 SVGIG come from the germline V gene (reference sequence). CDR3 length: 10 residues. V gave up 4 bases and J gave up 7 bases, with 8 bases separating them. CDR3 residues: CAWKNNEQYF. The CDR3 bases are TGTGCCTGGAAGAACAATGAGCAGTACTTC.

The sample holds many counts of this clonotype. The rearrangement links TRBV5-1 to TRBJ2-1; 11 bases match TRBD1. The CDR3 runs 15 residues. Germline V gene lookup returns CDR1 SGHRS and CDR2 YFSETQ. Trimming removed 6 bases from V and 4 bases from J; junction bases left unmatched: 6. The CDR3: CASTPWDRGYNEQFF. CDR3 in DNA: TGCGCCAGCACCCCTTGGGACAGGGGGTACAATGAGCAGTTCTTC.

This clonotype was recorded at least ten times. This chain uses TRBV12-5 with TRBJ2-5; D is perhaps TRBD2 (5 bases). This CDR3 region has 13 residues. Germline values: CDR1 LGHNT, CDR2 FRNRAP. Trimming took 2 bases from V and 4 from J, leaving 8 bases between them. The CDR3 reads CASGLLRAETQYF. The CDR3 coding sequence is TGTGCTAGTGGTTTGCTGAGGGCAGAGACCCAGTACTTC. Variable domain in full (rest from reference TRBV12-5 and TRBJ2-5): DARVTQTPRHKVTEMGQEVTMRCQPILGHNTVFWYRQTMMQGLELLAYFRNRAPLDDSGMPKDRFSAEMPDATLATLKIQPSEPRDSAVYFCASGLLRAETQYFGPGTRLLVL.

This clonotype was picked up a small number of times. The CDR3 coding sequence is TGTGCCAGCAGCCATGACAGTGAAAGGGGCTACACCTTC. It specifies CASSHDSERGYTF. This chain connects TRBV7-9 to TRBJ1-2; D is perhaps TRBD1 (5 bases). The length of the CDR3 is 13 residues. CDR1 SEHNR and CDR2 FQNEAQ come from the germline V gene (reference sequence). Trimming took off 5 bases at V and 8 bases at J, with 15 bases between the two ends. Full variable domain (outside the CDR3, taken from reference TRBV7-9 and TRBJ1-2): DTGVSQNPRHKITKRGQNVTFRCDPISEHNRLYWYRQTLGQGPEFLTYFQNEAQLEKSRLLSDRFSAERPKGSFSTLEIQRTEQGDSAMYLCASSHDSERGYTFGSGTRLTVV.

The chain links TRBV12-3 or TRBV12-4 to TRBJ2-3; 13 nucleotides align to TRBD2. There are 18 residues in the CDR3. The ends lost 4 bases at V and 11 bases at J; junction bases unmatched: 18. The CDR3 here is CASSSRLAGGMSADVQYF. CDR3 sequence (DNA): TGTGCCAGCAGTTCCCGACTAGCGGGGGGAATGAGCGCAGATGTGCAGTATTTT.

V is TRBV15 and J is TRBJ1-2; 8 nucleotides match TRBD1. Germline V gene sequence: CDR1 LNHNV, CDR2 YYDKDF (reference sequence). V shed 0 bases and J 1 base; nucleotides not matched to a gene: 10. This CDR3 has 18 residues. Written as DNA, the CDR3 is TGTGCCACCAGCAGAGATCGATGGGCGGGACAGGATAACTATGGCTACACCTTC. Translated: CATSRDRWAGQDNYGYTF.

The V call is TRBV4-2, the J call TRBJ2-7; D perhaps matches TRBD1 (5 bases). The CDR3 spans 15 residues. From germline, CDR1 is LGHNA and CDR2 YNFKEQ. V shed 0 bases and J shed 6 bases, with 15 bases lying between them. Here the CDR3 reads CASSQDQGLGCEQYF. CDR3 coding DNA: TGTGCCAGCAGCCAAGATCAGGGCCTAGGCTGCGAGCAGTACTTC.